The 2 T cell receptor beta chains presented below share a single source sample, sequenced in a study of shared clonotypes between healthy human individuals (dated by TCRdb to about 2020). Libraries were built with the immunoSEQ multiplex PCR assay. TCRdb took this table from immuneACCESS and kept in-frame rearrangements with V and J called. Such tables lack part of the clones; where checked against another copy, unresolved V genes explain under half of the gap, and the rest is unexplained. This sample has roughly 2 million clones in its table, and 90% to 95% of those were observed once. About 0.13% of the sample comes from the top ten. The specimen sequenced was naive CD4+ T cells sorted from blood. In light of the paper, this sample's cell subset or site label describes: CD45RA+ positively selected. These receptors were collected from a man aged 18 to 30 in good health.

The chain's CDR3 is CASSVGVGQGGETQYF. CDR3 in DNA: TGTGCCAGCAGCGTAGGGGTGGGACAGGGAGGTGAGACCCAGTACTTC. The chain couples TRBV9 to TRBJ2-5; the match to TRBD1 covers 9 bases. There are 16 residues in the CDR3. CDR1 is SGDLS, CDR2 YYNGEE, per germline. J gave up 5 bases and V 0 bases, and 8 bases lay outside the gene matches.

On this clone: The same CDR3 arises from other DNA sequences in this sample as well. This sequence joins TRBV30 and TRBJ1-4; D is unresolved. CDR1 and CDR2 (germline): GTSNPN, SVGIG (reference sequence). CDR3 length equals 13 residues. The V end lost 3 bases, the J end lost 0 bases, and 5 bases lay between the germline ends. The CDR3 region has the DNA TGTGCCTGGAGCGGTGCAACTAATGAAAAACTGTTTTTT. Its translation is CAWSGATNEKLFF.